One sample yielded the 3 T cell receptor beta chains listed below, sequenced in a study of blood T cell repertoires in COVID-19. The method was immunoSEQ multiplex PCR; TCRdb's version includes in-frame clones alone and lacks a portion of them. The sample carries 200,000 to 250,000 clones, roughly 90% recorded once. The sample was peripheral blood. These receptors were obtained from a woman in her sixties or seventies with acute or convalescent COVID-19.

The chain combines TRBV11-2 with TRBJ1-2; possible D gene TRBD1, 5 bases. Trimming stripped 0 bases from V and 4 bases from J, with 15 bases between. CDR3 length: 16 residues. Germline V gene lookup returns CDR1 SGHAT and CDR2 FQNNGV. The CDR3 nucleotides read TGTGCCAGCAGCTTAGATCTCGGGGGGGGACGCTATGGCTACACCTTC. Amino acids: CASSLDLGGGRYGYTF.

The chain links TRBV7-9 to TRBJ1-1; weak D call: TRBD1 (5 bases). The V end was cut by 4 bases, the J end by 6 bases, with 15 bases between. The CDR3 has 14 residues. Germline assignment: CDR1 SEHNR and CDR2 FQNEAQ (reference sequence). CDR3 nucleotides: TGTGCCAGCAGCTGGGGCGGGGAGGTCGCTGAAGCTTTCTTT. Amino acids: CASSWGGEVAEAFF.

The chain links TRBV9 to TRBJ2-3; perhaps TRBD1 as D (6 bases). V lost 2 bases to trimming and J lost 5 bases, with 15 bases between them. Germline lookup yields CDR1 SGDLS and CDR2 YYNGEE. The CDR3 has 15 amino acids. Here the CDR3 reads CASSVATGREDTQYF. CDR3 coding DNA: TGTGCCAGCAGCGTGGCTACAGGGCGAGAAGATACGCAGTATTTT.